These 17 T cell receptor beta chains originate from one sample sequenced in a study of T cells in Graves' hyperthyroidism and ophthalmopathy. Researchers took RNA transcripts and amplified the TCR beta CDR3 regions from them. The HTBI primer set served for first-round RT-PCR of the TCR CDR3. TCRdb fed the multiplex PCR reads into MiXCR, producing one record per CDR3 protein. The sample lists 300,000 to 400,000 distinct CDR3 sequences, under 15% occurring once. The sample comprised blood. These receptors were obtained from a woman between 18 and 29 years old with Graves' hyperthyroidism.

The sample holds many counts of this clonotype. The chain links TRBV29-1 to TRBJ1-2; 8 bases align to TRBD1. The V segment lost 0 bases and the J segment 8 bases; nucleotides outside the gene matches: 11. Germline assignment: CDR1 SQVTM and CDR2 ANQGSEA. This CDR3 contains 15 residues. CDR3 sequence reads: CSVEDLGQGASGYTF. The CDR3 DNA follows: TGCAGCGTTGAAGATTTGGGCCAGGGGGCAAGCGGCTACACCTTC.

Of note for this clonotype: A clone one base away is much larger, so this may be a read error. The chain combines TRBV6-1 with TRBJ2-7, with D possibly being TRBD2 (6 bases). Germline loops: CDR1 MNHNS, CDR2 SASEGT. Trimming removed 2 bases from V and 6 bases from J, with 14 bases in between. CDR3 length: 14 residues. The CDR3 nucleotides are TGTGCCAGCAGTGAAATGCAGGCGGGGTCCGAGCAGTACTTC. Protein: CASSEMQAGSEQYF.

This clonotype was recorded a few times. The J gene is TRBJ1-2, the V gene TRBV4-1, with 11 positions matching TRBD1. V lost 0 bases, J lost 4 bases, and 4 bases stayed unmatched. The CDR3 consists of 16 residues. Germline loops: CDR1 MGHRA, CDR2 YSYEKL. CDR3 coding DNA: TGCGCCAGCAGCCAAGAGAAGGACAGGGGGCCCTATGGCTACACCTTC. It encodes CASSQEKDRGPYGYTF.

Ten or more counts support this clonotype. The gene calls are TRBV7-8 and TRBJ1-5; the D is unclear. The CDR3 sequence is 13 residues long. The germline gives CDR1 SGHVS, CDR2 FQNEAQ. The V end was cut by 3 bases, the J end by 9 bases, with 12 bases between. As DNA, the CDR3 is TGTGCCAGCAGCTTGTCCGCTCTTGGGCCCCAGCATTTT. Its protein product is CASSLSALGPQHF.

This clonotype showed up many times. This rearrangement joins TRBV7-2 to TRBJ1-1; no firm D call. The length of the CDR3 is 16 residues. V lost 5 bases and J lost 0, with 16 bases in between. Germline loops: CDR1 SGHTA, CDR2 FQGNSA. The CDR3 nucleotides read TGTGCCAGCAGCCCGAGCGTATTCCTCCTGAACACTGAAGCTTTCTTT. Protein product: CASSPSVFLLNTEAFF.

This clonotype has more than one count but fewer than ten. As DNA, the CDR3 is TGCGCCAGCAGATTTCTGGACAGGGTTTCCTCTGGGGCCAACGTCCTGACTTTC. This translates into CASRFLDRVSSGANVLTF. The rearrangement joins TRBV4-1 to TRBJ2-6; 8 bases are shared with TRBD1. Germline V CDR1 and CDR2: MGHRA, YSYEKL. The junction had 10 bases not matched to a gene; V was cut back by 6 bases and J by 0 bases. The CDR3 extends over 18 amino acids.

This clonotype was counted a few times. This chain uses TRBV12-3 or TRBV12-4 with TRBJ2-7, with D perhaps matching TRBD2 (5 bases). V was trimmed by 6 bases and J by 0 bases, leaving 18 bases between them. This CDR3 has 16 residues. CDR3 in amino acids: CASSLQPPGSSYEQYF. The CDR3 DNA reads as TGTGCCAGCAGCCTCCAACCCCCGGGAAGCTCCTACGAGCAGTACTTC.

The chain links TRBV28 to TRBJ2-5, with D perhaps matching TRBD1 (6 bases). V shed 6 bases and J shed 13 bases, with 15 bases lying between them. Germline CDR1 MDHEN, CDR2 SYDVKM. The CDR3 consists of 11 residues. CDR3 DNA: TGTGCCAGCAGGGGGGACAAGGCGAGGTACTTC. Protein sequence: CASRGDKARYF.

This clonotype was picked up many times. The chain joins TRBV6-2 or TRBV6-3 to TRBJ2-7, with D maybe TRBD1 (5 bases). CDR3 length: 13 residues. Trimming pared 6 bases from V and 6 bases from J, leaving 15 bases between. The germline CDR1 and CDR2 sequences are MNHEY and SVGEGT. CDR3 nucleotide sequence: TGTGCCAGCAGCGACAGACAGACCTCCGAGCAGTACTTC. Protein product: CASSDRQTSEQYF.

V is TRBV28 and J is TRBJ2-7; 8 nucleotides match TRBD1. CDR1 and CDR2 (germline): MDHEN, SYDVKM. CDR3 length equals 12 residues. V dropped 9 bases and J dropped 3; count of bases not matched to a gene: 4. The CDR3 spells CASYRGSYEQYF. Here the CDR3 DNA reads TGTGCCAGTTACAGGGGGAGCTACGAGCAGTACTTC.

Ten or more counts support this clonotype. The chain uses TRBV12-3 or TRBV12-4 and TRBJ1-1; no clear D gene. The CDR3 contains 14 residues. Trimming removed 3 bases at V and 0 bases at J, with 8 bases between. The CDR3 DNA reads TGTGCCAGCAGTTTCAGCAGACTGAACACTGAAGCTTTCTTT. Its protein product is CASSFSRLNTEAFF.

The table lists this clonotype with many counts. The rearrangement links TRBV10-3 to TRBJ2-7; maybe TRBD2 (5 bases). With 3 bases removed from V and 3 bases from J, the gap between germline ends came to 6 bases. Germline V CDR1 and CDR2: ENHRY, SYGVKD. This CDR3 spans 12 amino acids. CDR3 sequence: CAISERGYEQYF. The CDR3 bases are TGTGCCATCAGTGAACGGGGCTACGAGCAGTACTTC.

This clonotype was picked up many times. The chain uses TRBV5-6 and TRBJ2-1, with 7 nucleotides matching TRBD2. V shed 1 base, J shed 7 bases, and the junction held 11 bases outside the gene matches. CDR1 is SGHDT, CDR2 YYEEEE, per germline. This CDR3 is 16 amino acids long. CDR3 DNA: TGTGCCAGCAGCTTGTGGGCCCGGACTAGTTGGAATGAGCAGTTCTTC. Translation: CASSLWARTSWNEQFF.

The genes are TRBV6-1 and TRBJ2-7, with 10 bases lining up with TRBD2. Germline V gene sequence: CDR1 MNHNS, CDR2 SASEGT. The CDR3 is 14 residues long. After removal of 5 bases from V and 3 bases from J, the junction contained 4 bases not matched to a gene. The CDR3 loop reads CASSPSGGLYEQYF. The CDR3 DNA follows: TGTGCCAGCAGTCCTAGCGGGGGACTCTACGAGCAGTACTTC.

This clonotype was seen at least ten times. The J gene is TRBJ2-2, the V gene TRBV10-3, with D unresolved. CDR1 and CDR2 from the germline V gene are ENHRY and SYGVKD. CDR3 length: 13 amino acids. Trimming shortened V by 6 bases and J by 5 bases, and 10 bases separated the two germline ends. CDR3 sequence (DNA): TGTGCCATCAGGGGGAAAAAGACCGGGGAGCTGTTTTTT. Amino acids: CAIRGKKTGELFF.

Ten or more counts support this clonotype. This chain connects TRBV2 to TRBJ1-5, with D perhaps matching TRBD1 (6 bases). Germline V gene sequence: CDR1 SNHLY, CDR2 FYNNEI. The CDR3 is made up of 13 amino acids. V was shortened by 8 bases and J by 2 bases, with 10 bases between the two germline ends. CDR3: CASAGDGNQPQHF. The CDR3 DNA sequence: TGTGCCAGCGCAGGGGACGGCAATCAGCCCCAGCATTTT.

J is TRBJ2-1 and V is TRBV19; D tentatively fits TRBD1 or TRBD2 (6 bases each). The ends were cut back, 4 bases at V and 8 bases at J, with 12 bases in the middle. CDR3 length equals 13 residues. CDR1 is LNHDA and CDR2 is SQIVND in the germline V gene (reference sequence). The CDR3 DNA reads as TGTGCCAGTAGTAGTGACGGGGGCCATGAGCAGTTCTTC. Encoded protein: CASSSDGGHEQFF.